These 10 T cell receptor beta chains were all obtained from the same sample, sequenced in a study of blood T cell repertoires in COVID-19. The method was immunoSEQ multiplex PCR; TCRdb's version includes in-frame clones alone and lacks a portion of them. The table includes 70,000 or so clones, nearly 80% detected once. Sequencing input: peripheral blood. The receptors were sampled from a human donor in a cohort sampled during active COVID-19.

This chain connects TRBV28 to TRBJ2-1; 8 bases are a match to TRBD2. The length of the CDR3 is 16 residues. The germline gives CDR1 MDHEN, CDR2 SYDVKM. Germline trimming cut 3 bases from V and 6 bases from J; bases unmatched to any gene: 10. This CDR3 reads CASSFIAGGLGNEQFF. The CDR3 region has the DNA TGTGCCAGCAGTTTTATTGCGGGGGGTCTCGGCAATGAGCAGTTCTTC.

The chain combines TRBV27 with TRBJ2-1; 13 bases map to TRBD2. The CDR3 loop spans 16 amino acids. CDR1 and CDR2 from the germline V gene are MNHEY and SMNVEV (reference sequence). V shed 2 bases and J 7 bases; nucleotides not matched to a gene: 5. The CDR3 bases are TGTGCCAGCAGTTTAGTGGGACTAGCGGGAAAGAATGAGCAGTTCTTC. The encoded protein is CASSLVGLAGKNEQFF.

V gene TRBV5-1 combines with J gene TRBJ1-2; perhaps TRBD1 as D (6 bases). V lost 2 bases, J lost 1 base, and 9 bases lay in between. Germline CDR1 reads SGHRS; CDR2 reads YFSETQ. The CDR3 contains 14 residues. The CDR3 region has the DNA TGCGCCAGCAGCTTTGGGGACATTAACTATGGCTACACCTTC. Amino acids: CASSFGDINYGYTF.

The V call is TRBV29-1, the J call TRBJ2-7; 8 bases align to TRBD1. CDR3 size: 14 residues. V lost 5 bases and J lost 2; bases outside the gene matches: 8. Germline CDR1 reads SQVTM; CDR2 reads ANQGSEA. The chain's CDR3 is CSVSGQGTTYEQYF. DNA of the CDR3: TGCAGCGTTTCTGGACAGGGAACCACCTACGAGCAGTACTTC.

V gene TRBV7-8 combines with J gene TRBJ1-6; D is uncertain. Per the germline V gene, CDR1 is SGHVS and CDR2 is FQNEAQ. V was pared by 4 bases and J by 7 bases, with 8 bases between. CDR3 size: 13 residues. The CDR3 sequence is CASSSTVNSPLHF. The CDR3 coding sequence is TGTGCCAGCAGCTCCACGGTGAATTCACCCCTCCACTTT.

V usage is TRBV30 and J usage is TRBJ2-7; TRBD2 is a possible D gene (5 bases). Trimming pared 0 bases from V and 0 bases from J, leaving 6 bases between. CDR3 length equals 13 residues. Germline CDR1 reads GTSNPN; CDR2 reads SVGIG (reference sequence). CDR3 loop: CAWSVGNSYEQYF. CDR3 DNA: TGTGCCTGGAGTGTCGGGAACTCCTACGAGCAGTACTTC.

This sequence joins TRBV19 and TRBJ2-7, with D possibly TRBD1 on 6 matching bases. V was cut by 4 bases and J by 4 bases, with 17 bases left in between. The CDR3 has 15 amino acids. Germline CDR1 reads LNHDA; CDR2 reads SQIVND (reference sequence). The CDR3 loop is CASSTGTSQRYEQYF. CDR3 coding DNA: TGTGCCAGTAGTACCGGGACAAGCCAAAGGTACGAGCAGTACTTC.

This clone is a singleton in its sample. This sequence joins TRBV7-2 and TRBJ1-1; 8 bases agree with TRBD1. J gave up 0 bases and V 6 bases, and 3 bases lay outside the gene matches. The CDR3 extends over 14 amino acids. In germline, CDR1 is SGHTA, CDR2 FQGNSA. The CDR3 DNA reads TGTGCCAGCAGGAAGACAGGGGTGAACACTGAAGCTTTCTTT. The encoded protein is CASRKTGVNTEAFF. The variable domain in full, with the rest retrieved from reference TRBV7-2 and TRBJ1-1, is GAGVSQSPSNKVTEKGKDVELRCDPISGHTALYWYRQSLGQGLEFLIYFQGNSAPDKSGLPSDRFSAERTGGSVSTLTIQRTQQEDSAVYLCASRKTGVNTEAFFGQGTRLTVV.

The V gene is TRBV7-2, the J gene TRBJ2-1; a possible D gene is TRBD2 (6 bases). The germline gives CDR1 SGHTA, CDR2 FQGNSA. Trimming pared 0 bases from V and 4 bases from J, leaving 16 bases between. The CDR3 consists of 17 residues. CDR3 sequence: CASSLALRGRSYNEQFF. The CDR3 DNA sequence: TGTGCCAGCAGCTTAGCGCTAAGAGGGAGGTCTTACAATGAGCAGTTCTTC. The full variable domain, its missing parts supplied by reference TRBV7-2 and TRBJ2-1, is GAGVSQSPSNKVTEKGKDVELRCDPISGHTALYWYRQSLGQGLEFLIYFQGNSAPDKSGLPSDRFSAERTGGSVSTLTIQRTQQEDSAVYLCASSLALRGRSYNEQFFGPGTRLTVL.

V usage is TRBV5-4 and J usage is TRBJ1-6; 7 nucleotides agree with TRBD1. The germline V gene has CDR1 SGHNT and CDR2 YYREEE (reference sequence). V trimming: 3 bases; J trimming: 7 bases; junction bases outside the gene matches: 4. The CDR3 extends over 14 amino acids. In DNA, the CDR3 is TGTGCCAGCAGCTGGGGGACAGAGAATTCACCCCTCCACTTT. Translation gives CASSWGTENSPLHF.